Below are 7 T cell receptor beta chains sequenced from a single sample in a study of blood T cell repertoires in COVID-19 (TCRdb year 2020). The library was generated by the immunoSEQ multiplex PCR assay. In TCRdb, the immuneACCESS table is reduced to in-frame sequences with V and J assigned. These tables do not hold every clone; where another copy was compared, an unresolved V gene accounts for under half, and the others remain unexplained. In this sample the table shows about 140,000 clones, approximately 86% of which occur a single time. About 1.5% of the sample is taken by the ten largest. Sequenced input: peripheral blood. The receptor set was obtained from a woman aged 55 to 70 with acute or convalescent COVID-19.

J is TRBJ1-2 and V is TRBV2, with TRBD1 identical over 7 bases. Germline trimming cut 3 bases from V and 6 bases from J; bases unmatched to any gene: 10. The germline gives CDR1 SNHLY, CDR2 FYNNEI. The CDR3 totals 15 residues. The CDR3 bases are TGTGCCAGCAGTGATCCGTACAGGGGCGCCAATGGCTACACCTTC. Its translation is CASSDPYRGANGYTF. The full variable domain, with the rest looked up from reference TRBV2 and TRBJ1-2, is EPEVTQTPSHQVTQMGQEVILRCVPISNHLYFYWYRQILGQKVEFLVSFYNNEISEKSEIFDDQFSVERPDGSNFTLKIRSTKLEDSAMYFCASSDPYRGANGYTFGSGTRLTVV.

The chain has TRBV9 and TRBJ1-2; possibly TRBD1 for D (6 bases). The germline V gene encodes CDR1 SGDLS and CDR2 YYNGEE. The CDR3 is 13 residues long. Deletions cut 1 base from V and 2 bases from J, with 6 bases between. The CDR3 is CASSVQGNYGYTF. The CDR3, as DNA: TGTGCCAGCAGCGTACAGGGGAACTATGGCTACACCTTC.

This clone was seen a single time. This chain connects TRBV18 to TRBJ2-2, with a tentative D call TRBD2 (7 bases). This CDR3 spans 16 amino acids. Germline CDR1 and CDR2: KGHSH and LQKENI. V lost 4 bases, J lost 1 base, and 13 bases lay in between. For the CDR3, the DNA is TGTGCCAGCTCACAAGGGGGGGCGATGAACACCGGGGAGCTGTTTTTT. This sequence encodes CASSQGGAMNTGELFF.

This sequence joins TRBV19 and TRBJ1-2; TRBD1 matches at 7 bases. CDR3 size: 16 residues. V gave up 1 base and J gave up 3 bases; unmatched junction bases: 8. From germline, CDR1 is LNHDA and CDR2 SQIVND (reference sequence). Here the CDR3 reads CASSIGRGRFDYGYTF. The CDR3 DNA reads TGTGCCAGTAGTATAGGAAGGGGGCGCTTCGACTATGGCTACACCTTC.

The chain employs TRBV3-1 (or the pseudogene TRBV3-2) and TRBJ2-7, with D unclear. Trimming took off 1 base at V and 0 bases at J, with 7 bases between the two ends. CDR3 length equals 14 residues. Germline V gives CDR1 LGHDT, CDR2 YNNKEL (reference sequence). CDR3 sequence reads: CASSQAPDSYEQYF. The DNA for the CDR3 is TGTGCCAGCAGCCAAGCTCCAGACTCCTACGAGCAGTACTTC.

The chain recombines TRBV7-9 with TRBJ1-2; 7 bases are shared with TRBD1. CDR3 length: 15 amino acids. With V trimmed by 0 bases and J by 6 bases, 7 bases remained unmatched. Germline V gene sequence: CDR1 SEHNR, CDR2 FQNEAQ (reference sequence). CDR3 coding DNA: TGTGCCAGCAGCTTAGCGGACACAGGGGCTGATGGCTACACCTTC. Translating it yields CASSLADTGADGYTF.

The J gene is TRBJ2-1, the V gene TRBV6-5; 7 bases map to TRBD2. This CDR3 contains 15 residues. The germline gives CDR1 MNHEY, CDR2 SVGAGI. Losses at the gene ends were 1 base for V and 6 bases for J; bases not matched to a gene: 6. The CDR3 spells CASSYLAGEINEQFF. CDR3 DNA: TGTGCCAGCAGTTACTTGGCGGGGGAGATCAATGAGCAGTTCTTC.